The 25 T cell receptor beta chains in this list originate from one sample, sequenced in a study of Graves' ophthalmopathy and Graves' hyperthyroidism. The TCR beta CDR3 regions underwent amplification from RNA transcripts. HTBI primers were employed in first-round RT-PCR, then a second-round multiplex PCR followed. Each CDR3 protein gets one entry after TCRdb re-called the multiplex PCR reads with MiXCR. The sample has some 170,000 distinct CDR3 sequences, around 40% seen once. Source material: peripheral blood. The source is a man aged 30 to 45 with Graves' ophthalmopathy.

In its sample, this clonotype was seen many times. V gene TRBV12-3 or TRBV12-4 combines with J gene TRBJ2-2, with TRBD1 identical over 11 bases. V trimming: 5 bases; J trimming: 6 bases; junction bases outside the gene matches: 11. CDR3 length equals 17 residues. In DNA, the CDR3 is TGTGCCAGCAGTCCTAGCGGGGACAGGGGGATTTCCGGGGAGCTGTTTTTT. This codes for CASSPSGDRGISGELFF.

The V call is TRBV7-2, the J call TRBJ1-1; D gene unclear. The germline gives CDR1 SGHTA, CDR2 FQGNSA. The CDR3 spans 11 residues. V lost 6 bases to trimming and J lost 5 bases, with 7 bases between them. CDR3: CASRRRTEAFF. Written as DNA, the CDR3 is TGTGCCAGCAGGCGAAGGACTGAAGCTTTCTTT. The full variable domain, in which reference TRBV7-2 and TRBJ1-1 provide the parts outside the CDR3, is GAGVSQSPSNKVTEKGKDVELRCDPISGHTALYWYRQSLGQGLEFLIYFQGNSAPDKSGLPSDRFSAERTGGSVSTLTIQRTQQEDSAVYLCASRRRTEAFFGQGTRLTVV.

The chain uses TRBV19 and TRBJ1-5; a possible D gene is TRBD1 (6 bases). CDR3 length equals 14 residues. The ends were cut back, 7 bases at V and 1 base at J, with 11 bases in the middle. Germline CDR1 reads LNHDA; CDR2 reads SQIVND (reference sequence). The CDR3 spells CASKHRVSNQPQHF. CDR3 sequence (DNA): TGTGCCAGTAAACACAGGGTGAGCAATCAGCCCCAGCATTTT.

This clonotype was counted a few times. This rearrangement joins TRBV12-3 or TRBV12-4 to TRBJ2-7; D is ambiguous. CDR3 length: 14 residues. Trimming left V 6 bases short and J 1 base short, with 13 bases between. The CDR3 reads CASSNSQLSYEQYF. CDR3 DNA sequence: TGTGCCAGCAGCAACTCACAGTTATCCTACGAGCAGTACTTC.

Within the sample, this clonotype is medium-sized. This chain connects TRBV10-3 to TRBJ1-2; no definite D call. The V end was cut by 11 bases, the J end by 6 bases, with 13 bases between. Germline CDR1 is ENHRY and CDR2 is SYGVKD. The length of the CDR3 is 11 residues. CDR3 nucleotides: TGTGCCGTCGGTGGGAACGATGGCTACACCTTC. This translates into CAVGGNDGYTF.

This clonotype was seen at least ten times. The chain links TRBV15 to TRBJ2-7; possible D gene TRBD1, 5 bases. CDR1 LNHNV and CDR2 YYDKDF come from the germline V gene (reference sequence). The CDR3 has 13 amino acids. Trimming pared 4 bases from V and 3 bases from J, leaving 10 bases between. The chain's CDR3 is CATSMGLVYEQYF. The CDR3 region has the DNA TGTGCCACCAGCATGGGGCTCGTCTACGAGCAGTACTTC. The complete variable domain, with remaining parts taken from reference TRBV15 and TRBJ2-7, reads DAMVIQNPRYQVTQFGKPVTLSCSQTLNHNVMYWYQQKSSQAPKLLFHYYDKDFNNEADTPDNFQSRRPNTSFCFLDIRSPGLGDTAMYLCATSMGLVYEQYFGPGTRLTVT.

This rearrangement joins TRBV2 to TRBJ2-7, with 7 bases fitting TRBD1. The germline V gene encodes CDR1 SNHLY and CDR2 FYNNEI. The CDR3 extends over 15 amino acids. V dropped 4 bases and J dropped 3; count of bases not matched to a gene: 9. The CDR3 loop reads CASSGPTGPYYEQYF. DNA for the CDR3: TGTGCCAGCAGTGGCCCGACAGGGCCGTACTACGAGCAGTACTTC. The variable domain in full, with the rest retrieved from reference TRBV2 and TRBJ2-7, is EPEVTQTPSHQVTQMGQEVILRCVPISNHLYFYWYRQILGQKVEFLVSFYNNEISEKSEIFDDQFSVERPDGSNFTLKIRSTKLEDSAMYFCASSGPTGPYYEQYFGPGTRLTVT.

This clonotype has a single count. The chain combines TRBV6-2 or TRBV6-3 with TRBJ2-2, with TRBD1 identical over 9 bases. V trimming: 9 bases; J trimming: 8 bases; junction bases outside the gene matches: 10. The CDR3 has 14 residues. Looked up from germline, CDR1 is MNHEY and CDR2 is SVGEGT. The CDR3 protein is CASSARTGEGELFF. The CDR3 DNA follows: TGTGCCAGTTCCGCGAGGACAGGGGAAGGGGAGCTGTTTTTT.

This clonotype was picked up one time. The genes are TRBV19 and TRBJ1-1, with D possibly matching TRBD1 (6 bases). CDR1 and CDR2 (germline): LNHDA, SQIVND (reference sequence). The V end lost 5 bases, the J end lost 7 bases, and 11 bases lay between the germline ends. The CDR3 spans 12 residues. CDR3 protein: CASSPGGYEAFF. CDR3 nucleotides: TGTGCCAGTAGTCCCGGGGGCTATGAAGCTTTCTTT.

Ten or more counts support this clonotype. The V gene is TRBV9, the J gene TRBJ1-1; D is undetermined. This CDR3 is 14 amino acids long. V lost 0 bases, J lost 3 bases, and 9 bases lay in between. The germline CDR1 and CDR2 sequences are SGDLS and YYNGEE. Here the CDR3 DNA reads TGTGCCAGCAGCGTAGAAGGAGGTGACACTGAAGCTTTCTTT. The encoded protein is CASSVEGGDTEAFF.

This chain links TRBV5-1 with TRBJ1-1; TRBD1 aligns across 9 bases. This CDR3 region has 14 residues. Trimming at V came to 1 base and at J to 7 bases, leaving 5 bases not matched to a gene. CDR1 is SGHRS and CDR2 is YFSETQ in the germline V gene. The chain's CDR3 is CASSLTGGVGEAFF. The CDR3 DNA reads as TGCGCCAGCAGCTTGACAGGGGGCGTTGGTGAAGCTTTCTTT.

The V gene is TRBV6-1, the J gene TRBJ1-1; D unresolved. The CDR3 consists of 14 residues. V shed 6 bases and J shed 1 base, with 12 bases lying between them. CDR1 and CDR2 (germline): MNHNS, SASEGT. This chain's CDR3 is CASRARVSNTEAFF. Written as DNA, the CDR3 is TGTGCCAGCAGGGCCCGGGTGTCGAACACTGAAGCTTTCTTT.

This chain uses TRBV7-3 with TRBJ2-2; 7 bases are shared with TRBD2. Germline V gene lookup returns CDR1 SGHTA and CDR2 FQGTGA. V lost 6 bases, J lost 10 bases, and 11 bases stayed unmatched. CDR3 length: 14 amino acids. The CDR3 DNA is TGTGCCAGCAGTTTTTGGGGGACTACTGTGGAGCTGTTTTTT. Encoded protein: CASSFWGTTVELFF.

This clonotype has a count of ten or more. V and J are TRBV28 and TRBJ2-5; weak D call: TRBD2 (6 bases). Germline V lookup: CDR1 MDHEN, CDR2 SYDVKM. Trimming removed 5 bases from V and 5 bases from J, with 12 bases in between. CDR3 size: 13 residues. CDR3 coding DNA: TGTGCCAGCAGTCAACCAGGAGGGGAGACCCAGTACTTC. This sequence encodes CASSQPGGETQYF. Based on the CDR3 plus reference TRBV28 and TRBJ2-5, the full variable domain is DVKVTQSSRYLVKRTGEKVFLECVQDMDHENMFWYRQDPGLGLRLIYFSYDVKMKEKGDIPEGYSVSREKKERFSLILESASTNQTSMYLCASSQPGGETQYFGPGTRLLVL.

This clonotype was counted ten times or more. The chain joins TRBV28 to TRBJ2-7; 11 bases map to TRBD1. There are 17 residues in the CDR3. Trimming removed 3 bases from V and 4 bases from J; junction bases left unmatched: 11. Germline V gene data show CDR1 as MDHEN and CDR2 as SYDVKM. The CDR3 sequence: CASSFPLDRGHLYEQYF. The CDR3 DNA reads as TGTGCCAGCAGTTTTCCTTTGGACAGGGGGCATCTATACGAGCAGTACTTC.

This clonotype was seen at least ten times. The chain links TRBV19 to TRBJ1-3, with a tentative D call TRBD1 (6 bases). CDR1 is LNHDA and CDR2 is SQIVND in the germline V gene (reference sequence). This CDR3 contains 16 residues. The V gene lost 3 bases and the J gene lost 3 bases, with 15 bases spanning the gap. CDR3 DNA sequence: TGTGCCAGTAGTATTATCAGGGGCTCGAGTGGAAACACCATATATTTT. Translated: CASSIIRGSSGNTIYF.

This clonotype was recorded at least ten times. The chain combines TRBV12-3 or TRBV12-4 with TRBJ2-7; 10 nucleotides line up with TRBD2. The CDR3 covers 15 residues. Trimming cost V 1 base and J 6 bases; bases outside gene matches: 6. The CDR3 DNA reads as TGTGCCAGCAGTTTAGTGGCTAGCGGGAGTCGCGAGCAGTACTTC. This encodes CASSLVASGSREQYF.

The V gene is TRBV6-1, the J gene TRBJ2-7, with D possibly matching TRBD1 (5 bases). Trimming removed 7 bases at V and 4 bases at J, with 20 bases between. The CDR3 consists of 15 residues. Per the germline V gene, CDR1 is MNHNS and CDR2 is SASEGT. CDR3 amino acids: CASNFRGLILYEQYF. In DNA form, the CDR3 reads TGTGCCAGCAACTTTAGGGGCCTCATTTTGTACGAGCAGTACTTC.

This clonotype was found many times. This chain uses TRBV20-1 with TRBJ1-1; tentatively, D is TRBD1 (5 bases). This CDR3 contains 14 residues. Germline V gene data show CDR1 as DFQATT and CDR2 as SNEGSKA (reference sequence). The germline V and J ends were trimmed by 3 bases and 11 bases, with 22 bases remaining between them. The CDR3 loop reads CSASGSRGEGRAFF. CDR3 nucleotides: TGCAGTGCTAGTGGCTCGAGGGGTGAAGGACGCGCTTTCTTT.

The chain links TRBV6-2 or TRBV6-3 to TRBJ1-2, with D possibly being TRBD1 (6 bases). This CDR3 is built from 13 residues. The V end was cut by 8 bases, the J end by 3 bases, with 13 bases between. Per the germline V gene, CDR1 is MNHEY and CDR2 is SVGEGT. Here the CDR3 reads CASGEDSYYGYTF. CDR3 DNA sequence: TGTGCCAGCGGCGAGGACAGTTACTATGGCTACACCTTC.

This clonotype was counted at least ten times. The CDR3 bases are TGTGCCAGCACCCCCCGTATCAGGGGAAGGGGCTATGGCTACACCTTC. Its translation: CASTPRIRGRGYGYTF. The rearrangement uses TRBV5-5 and TRBJ1-2, with a weak D call TRBD1 (6 bases). Trimming removed 6 bases at V and 4 bases at J, with 22 bases between. The CDR3 contains 16 residues. Germline V gene sequence: CDR1 SGHKS, CDR2 YYEKEE (reference sequence). The complete variable domain, with remaining parts taken from reference TRBV5-5 and TRBJ1-2, reads DAGVTQSPTHLIKTRGQQVTLRCSPISGHKSVSWYQQVLGQGPQFIFQYYEKEERGRGNFPDRFSARQFPNYSSELNVNALLLGDSALYLCASTPRIRGRGYGYTFGSGTRLTVV.

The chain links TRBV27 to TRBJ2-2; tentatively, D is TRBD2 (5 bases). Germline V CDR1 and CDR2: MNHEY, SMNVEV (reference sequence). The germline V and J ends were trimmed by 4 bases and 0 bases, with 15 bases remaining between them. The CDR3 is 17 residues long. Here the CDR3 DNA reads TGTGCCAGCAGTTCATGGACTGACTATACGAACACCGGGGAGCTGTTTTTT. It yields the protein CASSSWTDYTNTGELFF.

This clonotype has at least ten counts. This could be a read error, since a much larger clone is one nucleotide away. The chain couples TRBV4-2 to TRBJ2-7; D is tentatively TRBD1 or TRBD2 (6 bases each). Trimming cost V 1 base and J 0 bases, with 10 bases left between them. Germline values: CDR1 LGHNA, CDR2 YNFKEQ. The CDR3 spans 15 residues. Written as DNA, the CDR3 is TGTGCCAGCAGCCAAGGACTAGGGGGCTCCTACGAGCAGTACTTC. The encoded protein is CASSQGLGGSYEQYF.

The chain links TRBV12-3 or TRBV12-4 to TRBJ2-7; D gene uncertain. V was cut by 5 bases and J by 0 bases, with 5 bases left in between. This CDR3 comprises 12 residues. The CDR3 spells CASSVLSYEQYF. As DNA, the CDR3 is TGTGCCAGCAGTGTTCTCTCCTACGAGCAGTACTTC.

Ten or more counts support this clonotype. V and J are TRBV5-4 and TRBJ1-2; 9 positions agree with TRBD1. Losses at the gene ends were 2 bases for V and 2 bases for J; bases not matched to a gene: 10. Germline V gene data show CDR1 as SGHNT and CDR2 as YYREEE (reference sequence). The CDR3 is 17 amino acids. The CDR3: CASSFRTSGQGNYGYTF. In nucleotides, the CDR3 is TGTGCCAGCAGCTTTCGAACTTCAGGACAGGGGAACTATGGCTACACCTTC.